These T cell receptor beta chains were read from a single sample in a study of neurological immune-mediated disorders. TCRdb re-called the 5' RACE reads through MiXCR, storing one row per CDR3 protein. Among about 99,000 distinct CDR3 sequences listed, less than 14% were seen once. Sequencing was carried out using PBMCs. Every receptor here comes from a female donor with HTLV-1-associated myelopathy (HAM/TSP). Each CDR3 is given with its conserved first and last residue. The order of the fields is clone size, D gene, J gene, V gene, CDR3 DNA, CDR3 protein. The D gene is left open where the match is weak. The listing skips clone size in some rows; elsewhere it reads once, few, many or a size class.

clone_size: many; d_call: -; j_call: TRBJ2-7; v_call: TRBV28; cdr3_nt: TGTGCCATCAAGCGAGGAAGCTACGAGCAGTACTTC; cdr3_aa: CAIKRGSYEQYF
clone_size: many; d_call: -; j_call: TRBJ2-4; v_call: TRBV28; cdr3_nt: TGTGCCAGCAGTGCGCGGACAAATCTAGCCAAAAACATTCAGTACTTC; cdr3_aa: CASSARTNLAKNIQYF
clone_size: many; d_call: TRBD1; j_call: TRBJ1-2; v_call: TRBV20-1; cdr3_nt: TGCAGTGCTAGAGACGAGGGGGCGAAGGGCTACACCTTC; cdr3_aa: CSARDEGAKGYTF
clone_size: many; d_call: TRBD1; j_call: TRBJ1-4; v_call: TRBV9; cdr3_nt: TGTGCCAGCAGCGCAGACCGACAGGGACGTAGAGAAAAACTGTTTTTT; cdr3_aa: CASSADRQGRREKLFF
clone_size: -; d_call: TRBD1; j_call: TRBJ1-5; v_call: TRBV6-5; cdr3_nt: TGTGCCAGCAGTTACACCAGGACAGGGGGTGGAAATCAGCCCCAGCATTTT; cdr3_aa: CASSYTRTGGGNQPQHF
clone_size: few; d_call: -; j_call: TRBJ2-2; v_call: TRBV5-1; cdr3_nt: TGCGCCAGCAGCCCCGGGACTCCAACCGGGGAGCTGTTTTTT; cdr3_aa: CASSPGTPTGELFF
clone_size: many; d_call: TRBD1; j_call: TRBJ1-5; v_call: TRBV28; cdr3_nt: TGTGCCAGCACCATTCACAGGACAGGGGGCAATCAGCCCCAGCATTTT; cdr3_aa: CASTIHRTGGNQPQHF
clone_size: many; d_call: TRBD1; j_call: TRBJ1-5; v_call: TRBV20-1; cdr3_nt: TGCAGTGCTAGACAGGGGGGGTCGGGCAATCAGCCCCAGCATTTT; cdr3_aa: CSARQGGSGNQPQHF
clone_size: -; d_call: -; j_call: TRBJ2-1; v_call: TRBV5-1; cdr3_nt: TGCGCCAGCAGCTTGGCTGGGATTGAGCAGTTCTTC; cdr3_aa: CASSLAGIEQFF
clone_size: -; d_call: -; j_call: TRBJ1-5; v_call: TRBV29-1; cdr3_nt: TGCAGCGTCGGATACGGGGGCCGACAGCCCCAGCATTTT; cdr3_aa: CSVGYGGRQPQHF
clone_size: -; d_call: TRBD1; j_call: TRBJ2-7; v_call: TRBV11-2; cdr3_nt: TGTGCCAGCACCAGGACAGGGGAGAGGTACGAGCAGTACTTC; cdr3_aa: CASTRTGERYEQYF
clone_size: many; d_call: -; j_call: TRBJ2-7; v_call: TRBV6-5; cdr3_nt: TGTGCCAGCAGCCCCACAGGGTCCCTCGAGCAGTACTTC; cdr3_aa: CASSPTGSLEQYF
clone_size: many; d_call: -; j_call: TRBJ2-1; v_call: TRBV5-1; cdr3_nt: TGCGCCAGCAGCTTGGACCCAGGGAATGACAATGAGCAGTTCTTC; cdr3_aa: CASSLDPGNDNEQFF
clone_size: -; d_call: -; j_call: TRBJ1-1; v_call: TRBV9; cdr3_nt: TGTGCCAGCAGCGTAGAGGTAGGGGCGACTGAAGCTTTCTTT; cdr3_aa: CASSVEVGATEAFF
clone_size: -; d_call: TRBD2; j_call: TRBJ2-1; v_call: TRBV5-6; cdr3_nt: TGTGCCAGCAGCACTAGCGGGGGGGTTGTAGATGAGCAGTTCTTC; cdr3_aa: CASSTSGGVVDEQFF
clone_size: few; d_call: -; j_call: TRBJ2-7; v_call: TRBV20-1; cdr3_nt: TGCAGTGCCGCTCGGAGGGGTTACGAGCAGTACTTC; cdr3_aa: CSAARRGYEQYF
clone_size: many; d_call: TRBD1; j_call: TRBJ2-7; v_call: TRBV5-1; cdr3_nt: TGCGCCAGCAGCTCGGGACAGGGTTTCTACGAGCAGTACTTC; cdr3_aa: CASSSGQGFYEQYF
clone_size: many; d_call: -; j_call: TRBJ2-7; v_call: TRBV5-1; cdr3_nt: TGCGCCAGCAGCTTGGCCCAGAGTAGCGGCGAGCAGTACTTC; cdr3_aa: CASSLAQSSGEQYF
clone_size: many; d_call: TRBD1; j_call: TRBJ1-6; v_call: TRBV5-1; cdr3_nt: TGCGCCAGCAGCTTGGGACAGGGATCGATTTCACCCCTCCACTTT; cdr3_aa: CASSLGQGSISPLHF
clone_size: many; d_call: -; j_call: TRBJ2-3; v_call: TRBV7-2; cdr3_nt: TGTGCCAGCAGCCTCTTAAACTCCTTCACTAGCACAGATACGCAGTATTTT; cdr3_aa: CASSLLNSFTSTDTQYF
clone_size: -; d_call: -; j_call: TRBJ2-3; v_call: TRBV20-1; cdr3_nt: TGCAGTACTAGAGAACTCCAGCGGCAAGATACGCAGTATTTT; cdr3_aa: CSTRELQRQDTQYF
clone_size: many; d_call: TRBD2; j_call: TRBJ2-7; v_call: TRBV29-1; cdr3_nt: TGCAGCGTTTCCGTGAGCGGGGGGAGGTACGAGCAGTACTTC; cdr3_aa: CSVSVSGGRYEQYF
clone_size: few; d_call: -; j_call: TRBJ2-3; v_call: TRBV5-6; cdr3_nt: TGTGCCAGCAGCAGTCAGTCGGACAGCACAGATACGCAGTATTTT; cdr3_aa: CASSSQSDSTDTQYF
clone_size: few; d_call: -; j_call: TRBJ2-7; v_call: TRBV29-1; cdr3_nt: TGCAGCGTTGGGGGCTCCGGGACAAACTACGAGCAGTACTTC; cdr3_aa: CSVGGSGTNYEQYF
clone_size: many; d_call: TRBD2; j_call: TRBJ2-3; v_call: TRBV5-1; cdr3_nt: TGCGCCAGCAGACCGGGTGCGCGGGGGGGCCGAGATACGCAGTATTTT; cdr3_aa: CASRPGARGGRDTQYF
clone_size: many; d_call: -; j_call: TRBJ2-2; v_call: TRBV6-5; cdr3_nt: TGTGCCAGCAGCCGGTCGAGGTCCGGGGAGCTGTTTTTT; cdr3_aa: CASSRSRSGELFF
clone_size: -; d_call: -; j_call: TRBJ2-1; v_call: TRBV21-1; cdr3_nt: TGTGCCAGCAGCAAGGGGGACAGCGGGGGCGACAATGAGCAGTTCTTC; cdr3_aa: CASSKGDSGGDNEQFF
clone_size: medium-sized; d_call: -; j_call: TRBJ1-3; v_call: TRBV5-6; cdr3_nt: TGTGCCAGCAGCTCACCTACAGGGAGATACTCTGGAAACACCATATATTTT; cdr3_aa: CASSSPTGRYSGNTIYF
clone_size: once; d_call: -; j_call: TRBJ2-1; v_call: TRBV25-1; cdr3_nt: TGTGCCAGCAGTGAATATCTCGGACAGTTCTTC; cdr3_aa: CASSEYLGQFF
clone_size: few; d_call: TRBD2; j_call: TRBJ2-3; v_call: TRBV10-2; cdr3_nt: TGCGCCAGCAGTGGAGCGGGAACGACAGATACGCAGTATTTT; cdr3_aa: CASSGAGTTDTQYF
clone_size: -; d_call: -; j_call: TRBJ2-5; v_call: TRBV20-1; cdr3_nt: TGCAGTGCTAGAGGTGCCAAGTTTTATCGTGAGACCCAGTACTTC; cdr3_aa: CSARGAKFYRETQYF